Listed below are T cell receptor beta chains from one sample, sequenced in a study of T cell clones after liver transplantation. Sequencing used immunoSEQ multiplex PCR; TCRdb keeps in-frame clones, though not all of them. The table records approximately 50,000 clones, more than 65% of them present only once. The material was CD4+ T cells from blood, obtained 54 months after liver transplant. The origin of the receptors is a human patient who received a liver transplant. T cells may partly derive from the graft donor. Each CDR3 is given with its conserved first and last residue. Fields, in order: CDR3 protein, CDR3 DNA, CDR3 length, V gene, J gene, D gene, clone size. A D gene is named only where the DNA matches it firmly. A row's size may be missing; if present it is once, few, many or a size class.

CDR3 protein: CASSPSGDNNSPLHF; CDR3 DNA: TGCGCCAGCAGTCCTTCGGGAGATAATAATTCACCCCTCCACTTT; CDR3 length: 15; V gene: TRBV10-1; J gene: TRBJ1-6; D gene: -; clone size: few
CDR3 protein: CSVVRDSSGTDTQYF; CDR3 DNA: TGCAGCGTCGTCCGGGACAGTTCTGGCACAGATACGCAGTATTTT; CDR3 length: 15; V gene: TRBV29-1; J gene: TRBJ2-3; D gene: TRBD1; clone size: few
CDR3 protein: CASSLGGVEQYF; CDR3 DNA: TGTGCCAGCTCACTCGGAGGGGTAGAGCAGTACTTC; CDR3 length: 12; V gene: TRBV18; J gene: TRBJ2-7; D gene: -; clone size: -
CDR3 protein: CASSSTLGAVQETQYF; CDR3 DNA: TGTGCCAGCAGTTCCACTCTGGGGGCGGTCCAAGAGACCCAGTACTTC; CDR3 length: 16; V gene: TRBV5-6; J gene: TRBJ2-5; D gene: -; clone size: -
CDR3 protein: CASSEVPQEQFF; CDR3 DNA: TGTGCCAGCAGTGAGGTCCCACAGGAGCAGTTCTTC; CDR3 length: 12; V gene: TRBV2; J gene: TRBJ2-1; D gene: -; clone size: -
CDR3 protein: CASREQGASGYTF; CDR3 DNA: TGTGCCAGCAGGGAACAGGGGGCGAGCGGCTACACCTTC; CDR3 length: 13; V gene: TRBV27; J gene: TRBJ1-2; D gene: TRBD1; clone size: few
CDR3 protein: CASSLGQGVNEQFF; CDR3 DNA: TGTGCCAGCTCGCTGGGACAGGGAGTGAATGAGCAGTTCTTC; CDR3 length: 14; V gene: TRBV18; J gene: TRBJ2-1; D gene: TRBD1; clone size: -
CDR3 protein: CASSGRGTWGEQYF; CDR3 DNA: TGTGCCAGCAGCGGTAGAGGGACCTGGGGCGAGCAGTACTTC; CDR3 length: 14; V gene: TRBV5-6; J gene: TRBJ2-7; D gene: -; clone size: -
CDR3 protein: CASTQQAGPVGELFF; CDR3 DNA: TGTGCCAGCACCCAACAAGCGGGGCCGGTCGGGGAGCTGTTTTTT; CDR3 length: 15; V gene: TRBV6-6; J gene: TRBJ2-2; D gene: TRBD2; clone size: few
CDR3 protein: CASSVGGTASTDTQYF; CDR3 DNA: TGTGCCAGCAGCGTGGGGGGAACGGCAAGCACAGATACGCAGTATTTT; CDR3 length: 16; V gene: TRBV5-4; J gene: TRBJ2-3; D gene: -; clone size: -
CDR3 protein: CASSSGQGTAYEQYF; CDR3 DNA: TGTGCCAGCAGCTCCGGACAGGGGACAGCCTACGAGCAGTACTTC; CDR3 length: 15; V gene: TRBV7-3; J gene: TRBJ2-7; D gene: TRBD1; clone size: -
CDR3 protein: CASRGTEGTDTQYF; CDR3 DNA: TGTGCCAGCAGGGGGACGGAAGGCACAGATACGCAGTATTTT; CDR3 length: 14; V gene: TRBV21-1; J gene: TRBJ2-3; D gene: -; clone size: few
CDR3 protein: CASSGQLNQPQHF; CDR3 DNA: TGTGCCAGCAGTGGACAGCTAAATCAGCCCCAGCATTTT; CDR3 length: 13; V gene: TRBV6-6; J gene: TRBJ1-5; D gene: -; clone size: -
CDR3 protein: CASSYRSMNTEAFF; CDR3 DNA: TGTGCCAGCAGTTATAGGTCGATGAACACTGAAGCTTTCTTT; CDR3 length: 14; V gene: TRBV6-6; J gene: TRBJ1-1; D gene: -; clone size: few
CDR3 protein: CASSPTNTEAFF; CDR3 DNA: TGTGCCAGTAGCCCCACGAACACTGAAGCTTTCTTT; CDR3 length: 12; V gene: TRBV19; J gene: TRBJ1-1; D gene: -; clone size: -
CDR3 protein: CASSEAGGSHNEQFF; CDR3 DNA: TGTGCCAGCAGTGAAGCTGGGGGTAGTCACAATGAGCAGTTCTTC; CDR3 length: 15; V gene: TRBV2; J gene: TRBJ2-1; D gene: -; clone size: few
CDR3 protein: CASSLTSGGRETQYF; CDR3 DNA: TGTGCCAGCAGCTTGACTAGCGGGGGAAGGGAGACCCAGTACTTC; CDR3 length: 15; V gene: TRBV5-4; J gene: TRBJ2-5; D gene: TRBD2; clone size: once
CDR3 protein: CASSEGRPGGYTF; CDR3 DNA: TGTGCCAGCAGTGAAGGAAGGCCTGGGGGCTACACCTTC; CDR3 length: 13; V gene: TRBV6-1; J gene: TRBJ1-2; D gene: -; clone size: -
CDR3 protein: CASSRATNEKLFF; CDR3 DNA: TGTGCCAGCAGTAGGGCAACTAATGAAAAACTGTTTTTT; CDR3 length: 13; V gene: TRBV2; J gene: TRBJ1-4; D gene: -; clone size: -
CDR3 protein: CASSQLAGTSTDTQYF; CDR3 DNA: TGCGCCAGCAGCCAATTAGCGGGGACGAGCACAGATACGCAGTATTTT; CDR3 length: 16; V gene: TRBV4-1; J gene: TRBJ2-3; D gene: TRBD2; clone size: -
CDR3 protein: CPSQMFTVLNTEAFF; CDR3 DNA: TGTCCTAGCCAGATGTTTACAGTCCTGAACACTGAAGCTTTCTTT; CDR3 length: 15; V gene: TRBV6-4; J gene: TRBJ1-1; D gene: -; clone size: few
CDR3 protein: CASSLRPSETQYF; CDR3 DNA: TGTGCCAGCAGCTTGAGACCCTCGGAGACCCAGTACTTC; CDR3 length: 13; V gene: TRBV7-3; J gene: TRBJ2-5; D gene: -; clone size: -
CDR3 protein: CASSLTLNTEAFF; CDR3 DNA: TGTGCCAGCAGCTTGACGCTGAACACTGAAGCTTTCTTT; CDR3 length: 13; V gene: TRBV9; J gene: TRBJ1-1; D gene: -; clone size: once
CDR3 protein: CASSENRASNQPQHF; CDR3 DNA: TGTGCCAGCAGTGAAAACAGGGCCTCCAATCAGCCCCAGCATTTT; CDR3 length: 15; V gene: TRBV2; J gene: TRBJ1-5; D gene: -; clone size: -
CDR3 protein: CASSQDGTASGNTIYF; CDR3 DNA: TGTGCCAGCAGCCAAGATGGAACGGCCTCTGGAAACACCATATATTTT; CDR3 length: 16; V gene: TRBV4-2; J gene: TRBJ1-3; D gene: -; clone size: -
CDR3 protein: CASSVLQGSGNTIYF; CDR3 DNA: TGTGCCAGCAGCGTATTACAGGGGTCTGGAAACACCATATATTTT; CDR3 length: 15; V gene: TRBV9; J gene: TRBJ1-3; D gene: TRBD1; clone size: -
CDR3 protein: CASSLESGADSPLHF; CDR3 DNA: TGTGCCAGCAGCTTAGAATCTGGGGCGGATTCACCCCTCCACTTT; CDR3 length: 15; V gene: TRBV7-2; J gene: TRBJ1-6; D gene: -; clone size: medium-sized
CDR3 protein: CASSRQAYEQYF; CDR3 DNA: TGTGCCAGCAGCAGGCAGGCCTACGAGCAGTACTTC; CDR3 length: 12; V gene: TRBV5-4; J gene: TRBJ2-7; D gene: -; clone size: -
CDR3 protein: CASSPFLRGRETQYF; CDR3 DNA: TGTGCCAGCAGCCCCTTCCTAAGGGGGCGAGAGACCCAGTACTTC; CDR3 length: 15; V gene: TRBV11-2; J gene: TRBJ2-5; D gene: TRBD1; clone size: -
CDR3 protein: CATLPATGRSYNSPLHF; CDR3 DNA: TGTGCCACCTTGCCCGCGACAGGGCGCTCCTATAATTCACCCCTCCACTTT; CDR3 length: 17; V gene: TRBV11-2; J gene: TRBJ1-6; D gene: TRBD1; clone size: once
CDR3 protein: CASSLANNQPQHF; CDR3 DNA: TGCGCCAGCAGCTTGGCCAATAATCAGCCCCAGCATTTT; CDR3 length: 13; V gene: TRBV5-1; J gene: TRBJ1-5; D gene: -; clone size: -
CDR3 protein: CASSLGYQTAHEAFF; CDR3 DNA: TGTGCCAGCAGCTTAGGATACCAAACAGCGCATGAAGCTTTCTTT; CDR3 length: 15; V gene: TRBV7-8; J gene: TRBJ1-1; D gene: -; clone size: -
CDR3 protein: CASSVDVPGTGHNEQFF; CDR3 DNA: TGTGCCAGCAGCGTAGACGTTCCCGGGACAGGGCACAATGAGCAGTTCTTC; CDR3 length: 17; V gene: TRBV9; J gene: TRBJ2-1; D gene: TRBD1; clone size: few
CDR3 protein: CASSVQGGNQPQHF; CDR3 DNA: TGTGCCAGTAGTGTCCAGGGAGGCAATCAGCCCCAGCATTTT; CDR3 length: 14; V gene: TRBV19; J gene: TRBJ1-5; D gene: -; clone size: -
CDR3 protein: CASSFQRRARGNEQYF; CDR3 DNA: TGTGCCAGCAGCTTCCAAAGACGGGCTCGGGGGAACGAGCAGTACTTC; CDR3 length: 16; V gene: TRBV7-8; J gene: TRBJ2-7; D gene: -; clone size: -
CDR3 protein: CASSPLGATGELFF; CDR3 DNA: TGTGCCAGCAGCCCGCTTGGGGCCACCGGGGAGCTGTTTTTT; CDR3 length: 14; V gene: TRBV28; J gene: TRBJ2-2; D gene: -; clone size: -
CDR3 protein: CASLARITGSEQFF; CDR3 DNA: TGTGCCAGCCTAGCTAGGATAACAGGGTCTGAGCAGTTCTTC; CDR3 length: 14; V gene: TRBV7-2; J gene: TRBJ2-1; D gene: -; clone size: -
CDR3 protein: CASSFDRDGYTF; CDR3 DNA: TGCGCCAGCAGCTTCGACAGGGATGGCTACACCTTC; CDR3 length: 12; V gene: TRBV5-1; J gene: TRBJ1-2; D gene: TRBD1; clone size: -
CDR3 protein: CASSQDQRGGLDF; CDR3 DNA: TGTGCCAGCAGCCAAGACCAGCGGGGGGGCCTGGACTTC; CDR3 length: 13; V gene: TRBV4-2; J gene: TRBJ2-5; D gene: TRBD2; clone size: many
CDR3 protein: CASSIQVGQPQHF; CDR3 DNA: TGTGCCAGCAGTATACAGGTAGGGCAGCCCCAGCATTTT; CDR3 length: 13; V gene: TRBV2; J gene: TRBJ1-5; D gene: -; clone size: -